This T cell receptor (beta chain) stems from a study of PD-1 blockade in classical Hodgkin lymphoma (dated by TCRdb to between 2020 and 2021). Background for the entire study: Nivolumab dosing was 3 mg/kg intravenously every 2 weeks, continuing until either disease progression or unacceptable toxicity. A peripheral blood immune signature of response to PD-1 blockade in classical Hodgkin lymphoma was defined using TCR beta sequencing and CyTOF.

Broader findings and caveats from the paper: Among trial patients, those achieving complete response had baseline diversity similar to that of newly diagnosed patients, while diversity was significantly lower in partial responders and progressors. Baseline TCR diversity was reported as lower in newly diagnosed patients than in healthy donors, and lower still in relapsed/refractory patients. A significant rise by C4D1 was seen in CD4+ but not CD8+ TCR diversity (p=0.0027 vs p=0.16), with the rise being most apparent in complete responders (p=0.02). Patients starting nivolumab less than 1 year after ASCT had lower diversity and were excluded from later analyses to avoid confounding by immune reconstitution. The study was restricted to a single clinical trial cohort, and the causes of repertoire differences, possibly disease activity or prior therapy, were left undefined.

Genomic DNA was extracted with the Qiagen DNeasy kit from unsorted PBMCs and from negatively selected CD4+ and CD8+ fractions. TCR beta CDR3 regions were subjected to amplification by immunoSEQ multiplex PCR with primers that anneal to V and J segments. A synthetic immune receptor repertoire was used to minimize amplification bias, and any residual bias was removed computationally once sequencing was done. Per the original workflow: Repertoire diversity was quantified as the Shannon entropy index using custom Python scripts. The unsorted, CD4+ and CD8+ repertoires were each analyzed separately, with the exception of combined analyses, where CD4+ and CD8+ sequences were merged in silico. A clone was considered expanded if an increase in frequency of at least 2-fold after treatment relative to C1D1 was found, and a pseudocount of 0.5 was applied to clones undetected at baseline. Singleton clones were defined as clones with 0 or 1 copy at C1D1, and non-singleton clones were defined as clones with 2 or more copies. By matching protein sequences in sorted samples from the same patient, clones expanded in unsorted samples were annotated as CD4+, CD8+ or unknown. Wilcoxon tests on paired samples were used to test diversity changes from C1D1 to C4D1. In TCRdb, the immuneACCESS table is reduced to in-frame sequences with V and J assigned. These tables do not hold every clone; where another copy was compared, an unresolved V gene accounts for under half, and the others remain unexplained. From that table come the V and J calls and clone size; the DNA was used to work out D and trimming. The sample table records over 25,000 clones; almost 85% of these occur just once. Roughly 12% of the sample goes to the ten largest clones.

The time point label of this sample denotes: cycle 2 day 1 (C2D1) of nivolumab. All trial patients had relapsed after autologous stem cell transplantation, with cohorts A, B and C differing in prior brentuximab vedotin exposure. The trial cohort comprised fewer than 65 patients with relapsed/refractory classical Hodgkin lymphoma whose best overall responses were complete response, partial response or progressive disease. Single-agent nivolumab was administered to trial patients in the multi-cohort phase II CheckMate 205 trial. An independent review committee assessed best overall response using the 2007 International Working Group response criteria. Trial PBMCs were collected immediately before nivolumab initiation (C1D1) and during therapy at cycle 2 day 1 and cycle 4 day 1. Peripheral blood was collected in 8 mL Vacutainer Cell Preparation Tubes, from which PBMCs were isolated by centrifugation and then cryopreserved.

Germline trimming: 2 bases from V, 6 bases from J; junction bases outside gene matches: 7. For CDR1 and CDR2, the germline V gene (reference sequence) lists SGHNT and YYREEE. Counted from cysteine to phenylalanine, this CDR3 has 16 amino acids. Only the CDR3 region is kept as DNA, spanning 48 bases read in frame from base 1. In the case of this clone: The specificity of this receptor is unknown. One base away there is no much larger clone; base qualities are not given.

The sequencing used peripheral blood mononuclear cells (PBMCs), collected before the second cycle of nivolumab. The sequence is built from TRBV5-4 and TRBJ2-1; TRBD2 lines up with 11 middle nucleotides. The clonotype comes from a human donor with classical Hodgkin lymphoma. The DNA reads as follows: TGTGCCAGCAGCTTAAAGCTAGCGGGGGGAAGCAATGAGCAGTTCTTC. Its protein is CASSLKLAGGSNEQFF.